This record covers a single T cell receptor beta chain. This sample is drawn from a study of STAT5B mutations in CD4+ large granular lymphocyte leukemia. Germline V CDR1 and CDR2: MNHEY, SMNVEV (reference sequence). The CDR3 sequence is 14 residues long. The V segment lost 2 bases and the J segment 5 bases; nucleotides outside the gene matches: 4. The table came from immunoSEQ multiplex PCR; TCRdb's copy has only in-frame clones and leaves some out. The data show roughly 34,000 clones, with approximately 80% seen just once and approximately 4% held by the top ten. The chain has TRBV27 and TRBJ2-7; 9 bases fit TRBD1. The sequencing input was CD4+ T cells from blood buffy coats. The TCR originated in a human donor in good health. For the CDR3, the DNA is TGTGCCAGCAGTTTAGGGGACAGGGCCCACGAGCAGTACTTC. Its translation: CASSLGDRAHEQYF.